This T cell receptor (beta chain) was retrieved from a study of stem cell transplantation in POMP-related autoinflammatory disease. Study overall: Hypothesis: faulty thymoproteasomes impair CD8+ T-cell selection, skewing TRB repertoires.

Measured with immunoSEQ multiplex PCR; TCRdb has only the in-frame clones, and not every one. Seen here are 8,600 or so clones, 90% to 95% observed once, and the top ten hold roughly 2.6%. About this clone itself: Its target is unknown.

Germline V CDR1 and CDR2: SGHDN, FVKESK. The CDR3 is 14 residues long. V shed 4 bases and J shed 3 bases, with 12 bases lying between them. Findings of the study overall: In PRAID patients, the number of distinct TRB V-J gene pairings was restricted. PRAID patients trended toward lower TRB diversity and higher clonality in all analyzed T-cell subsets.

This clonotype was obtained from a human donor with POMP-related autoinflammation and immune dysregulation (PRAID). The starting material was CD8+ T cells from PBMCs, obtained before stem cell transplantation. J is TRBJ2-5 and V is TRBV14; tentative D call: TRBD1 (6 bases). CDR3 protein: CASSLRTGKETQYF. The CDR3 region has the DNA TGTGCCAGCAGCCTCAGAACAGGGAAAGAGACCCAGTACTTC.